Listed here is a single T cell receptor (beta chain). The antigen is not known. V lost 0 bases and J 2 bases, leaving 9 bases between the germline ends. The CDR3 covers 15 residues. Germline loops: CDR1 SGHAT, CDR2 FQNNGV. Sequencing of cultured CD4+ T cell DNA used the Oncomine TCR Beta short-read assay. TCRdb independently ran MiXCR on the PCR reads; one entry per CDR3 protein. This table holds 6,500 to 10,000 distinct CDR3 sequences, about 57% found once. Treatment defined: roughly ten-day PBMC culture with coronavirus spike peptide pools or control peptides (ViraFEST assay). Expansion of antigen-specific T cells with peptide pools by ViraFEST preceded sequencing of TCRs. The sample is drawn from a study of vaccination and CD4 T cells after COVID-19. Looking at the study overall: Overlapping spike pools from SARS-CoV-2 and HCoV-NL63, HCoV-OC43 and HCoV-229E served as culture stimuli.

Study-wide points: Spike mono-reactivity marked 304 of 307 vaccine-specific clones in convalescent patients.

This chain uses TRBV11-2 with TRBJ2-3; tentative D call: TRBD1 (5 bases). The receptor was isolated from a human donor with COVID-19. The source was cultured CD4+ T cells from blood, collected after SARS-CoV-2 vaccination. For the CDR3, the DNA is TGTGCCAGCAGCTTAGATGGCAGGGCCACAGATACGCAGTATTTT. As protein: CASSLDGRATDTQYF. Variable domain in full (rest from reference TRBV11-2 and TRBJ2-3): EAGVAQSPRYKIIEKRQSVAFWCNPISGHATLYWYQQILGQGPKLLIQFQNNGVVDDSQLPKDRFSAERLKGVDSTLKIQPAKLEDSAVYLCASSLDGRATDTQYFGPGTRLTVL.